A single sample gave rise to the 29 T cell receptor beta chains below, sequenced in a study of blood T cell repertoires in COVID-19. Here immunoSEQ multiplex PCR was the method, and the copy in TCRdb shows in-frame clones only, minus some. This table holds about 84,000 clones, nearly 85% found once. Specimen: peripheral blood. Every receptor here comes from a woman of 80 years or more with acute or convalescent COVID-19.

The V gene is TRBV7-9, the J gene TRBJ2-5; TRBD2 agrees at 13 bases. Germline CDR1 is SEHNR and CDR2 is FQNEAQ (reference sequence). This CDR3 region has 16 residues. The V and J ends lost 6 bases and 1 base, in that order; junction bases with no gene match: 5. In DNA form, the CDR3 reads TGTGCCAGCAGTCCTGGACTAGCGGGAGCCCAAGAGACCCAGTACTTC. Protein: CASSPGLAGAQETQYF.

The CDR3 DNA reads TGTGCCAGCAGTGAATGGCCCCGTAGCCGTGAGACCCAGTACTTC. Its protein is CASSEWPRSRETQYF. The chain has TRBV2 and TRBJ2-5, with no clear D. Germline CDR1 and CDR2: SNHLY and FYNNEI. The CDR3 runs to 15 residues. V shed 2 bases and J shed 5 bases, with 15 bases lying between them.

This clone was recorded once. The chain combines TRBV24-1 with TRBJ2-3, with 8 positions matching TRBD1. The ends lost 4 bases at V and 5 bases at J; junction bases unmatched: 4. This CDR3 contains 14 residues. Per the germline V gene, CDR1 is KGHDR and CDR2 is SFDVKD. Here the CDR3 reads CATSETDRGDTQYF. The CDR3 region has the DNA TGTGCCACCAGTGAGACCGACAGGGGAGATACGCAGTATTTT.

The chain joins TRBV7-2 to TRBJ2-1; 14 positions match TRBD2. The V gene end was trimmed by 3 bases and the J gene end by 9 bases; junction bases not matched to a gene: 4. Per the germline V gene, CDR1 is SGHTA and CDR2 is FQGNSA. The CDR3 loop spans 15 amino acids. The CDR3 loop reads CASSLGLAGVFEQFF. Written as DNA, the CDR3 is TGTGCCAGCAGCTTGGGACTAGCGGGAGTCTTTGAGCAGTTCTTC.

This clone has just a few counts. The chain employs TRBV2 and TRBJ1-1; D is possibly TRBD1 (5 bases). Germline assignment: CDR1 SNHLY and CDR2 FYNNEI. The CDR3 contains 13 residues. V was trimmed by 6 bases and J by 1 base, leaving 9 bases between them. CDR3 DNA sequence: TGTGCCAGCAGGACAGCAGCGAACACTGAAGCTTTCTTT. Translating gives CASRTAANTEAFF.

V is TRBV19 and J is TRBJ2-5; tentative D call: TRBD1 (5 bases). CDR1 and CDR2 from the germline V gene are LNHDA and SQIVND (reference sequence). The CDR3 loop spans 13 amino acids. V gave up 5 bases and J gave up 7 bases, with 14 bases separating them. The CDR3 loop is CASSQDQRGTQYF. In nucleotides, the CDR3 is TGTGCCAGTAGTCAGGACCAAAGGGGGACCCAGTACTTC.

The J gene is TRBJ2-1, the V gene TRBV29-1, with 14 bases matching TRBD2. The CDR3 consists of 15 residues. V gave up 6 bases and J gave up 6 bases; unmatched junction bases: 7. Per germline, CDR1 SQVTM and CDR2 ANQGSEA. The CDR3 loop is CSVGRLAGGLNEQFF. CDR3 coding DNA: TGCAGCGTAGGCCGACTAGCGGGAGGGCTCAATGAGCAGTTCTTC.

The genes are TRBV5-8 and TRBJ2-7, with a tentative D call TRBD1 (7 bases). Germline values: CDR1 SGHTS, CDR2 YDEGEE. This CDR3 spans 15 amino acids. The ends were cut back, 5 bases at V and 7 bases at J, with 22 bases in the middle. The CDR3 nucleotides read TGTGCCAGCAGGGTGGGCGGGACAGACGCGGGGGAGCAGTACTTC. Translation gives CASRVGGTDAGEQYF.

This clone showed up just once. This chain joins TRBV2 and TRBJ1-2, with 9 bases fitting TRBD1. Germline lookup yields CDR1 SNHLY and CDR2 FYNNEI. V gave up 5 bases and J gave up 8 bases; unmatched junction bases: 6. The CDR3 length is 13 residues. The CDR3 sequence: CASSLQGAGGYTF. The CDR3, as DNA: TGTGCCAGCAGTCTACAGGGGGCTGGGGGCTACACCTTC.

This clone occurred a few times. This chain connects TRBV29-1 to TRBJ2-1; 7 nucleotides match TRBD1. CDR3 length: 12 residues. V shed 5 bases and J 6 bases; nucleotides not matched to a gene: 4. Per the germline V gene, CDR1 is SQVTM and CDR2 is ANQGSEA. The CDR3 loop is CSVPRDSNEQFF. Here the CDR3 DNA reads TGCAGCGTTCCAAGGGACAGCAATGAGCAGTTCTTC.

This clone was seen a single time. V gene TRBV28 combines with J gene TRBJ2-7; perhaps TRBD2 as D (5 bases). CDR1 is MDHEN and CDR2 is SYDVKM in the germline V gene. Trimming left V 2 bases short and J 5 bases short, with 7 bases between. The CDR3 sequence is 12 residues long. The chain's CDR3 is CASSLVRDEQYF. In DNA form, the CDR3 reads TGTGCCAGCAGTTTAGTGCGGGACGAGCAGTACTTC.

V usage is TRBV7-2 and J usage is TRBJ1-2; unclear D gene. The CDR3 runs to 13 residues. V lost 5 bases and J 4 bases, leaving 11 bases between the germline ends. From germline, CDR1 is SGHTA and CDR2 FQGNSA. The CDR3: CASSMTGRYGYTF. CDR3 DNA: TGTGCCAGCAGCATGACTGGCCGCTATGGCTACACCTTC.

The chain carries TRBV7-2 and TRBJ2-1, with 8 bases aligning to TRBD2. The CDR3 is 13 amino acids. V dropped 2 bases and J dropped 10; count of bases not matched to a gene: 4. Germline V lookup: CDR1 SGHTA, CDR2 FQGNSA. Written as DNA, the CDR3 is TGTGCCAGCAGCTTAACGGGAGGGACCGAGCAGTTCTTC. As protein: CASSLTGGTEQFF.

The CDR3 region is CASSLSSSINRGDTQYF. Written as DNA, the CDR3 is TGTGCCAGCAGCTTAAGTTCTAGCATCAATCGTGGGGATACGCAGTATTTT. The genes are TRBV7-3 and TRBJ2-3; D is perhaps TRBD2 (5 bases). CDR3 length: 17 amino acids. V dropped 1 base and J dropped 6 bases, with 20 bases sitting between them. In germline, CDR1 is SGHTA, CDR2 FQGTGA.

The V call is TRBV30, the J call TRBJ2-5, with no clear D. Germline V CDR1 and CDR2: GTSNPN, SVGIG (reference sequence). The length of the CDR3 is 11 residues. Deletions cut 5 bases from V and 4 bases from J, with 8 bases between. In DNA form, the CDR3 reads TGTGCCTGGGAGAGGTCAGAGACCCAGTACTTC. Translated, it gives CAWERSETQYF.

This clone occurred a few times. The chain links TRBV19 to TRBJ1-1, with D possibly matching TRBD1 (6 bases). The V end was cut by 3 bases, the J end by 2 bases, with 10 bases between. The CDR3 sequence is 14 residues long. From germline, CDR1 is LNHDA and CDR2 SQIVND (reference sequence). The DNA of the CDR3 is TGTGCCAGTAGTATGAGGGGGGGAAACACTGAAGCTTTCTTT. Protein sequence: CASSMRGGNTEAFF.

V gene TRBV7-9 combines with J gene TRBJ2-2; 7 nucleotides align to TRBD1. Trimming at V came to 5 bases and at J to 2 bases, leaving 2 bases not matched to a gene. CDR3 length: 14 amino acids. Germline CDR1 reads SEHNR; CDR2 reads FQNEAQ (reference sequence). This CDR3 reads CASSRDSNTGELFF. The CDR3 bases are TGTGCCAGCAGCCGGGACAGTAACACCGGGGAGCTGTTTTTT.

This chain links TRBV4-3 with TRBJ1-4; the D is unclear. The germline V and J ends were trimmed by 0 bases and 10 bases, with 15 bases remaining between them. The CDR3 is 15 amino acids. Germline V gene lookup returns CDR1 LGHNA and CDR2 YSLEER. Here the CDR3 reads CASSQDSQGLGKLFF. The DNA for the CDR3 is TGCGCCAGCAGCCAAGATAGCCAAGGCCTAGGAAAACTGTTTTTT.

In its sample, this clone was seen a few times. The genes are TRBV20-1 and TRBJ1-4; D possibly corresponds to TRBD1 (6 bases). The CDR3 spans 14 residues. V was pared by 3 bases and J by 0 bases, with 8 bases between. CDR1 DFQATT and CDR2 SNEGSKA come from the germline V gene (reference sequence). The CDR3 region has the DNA TGCAGTGCTAGTCGGACAGCAACTAATGAAAAACTGTTTTTT. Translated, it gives CSASRTATNEKLFF.

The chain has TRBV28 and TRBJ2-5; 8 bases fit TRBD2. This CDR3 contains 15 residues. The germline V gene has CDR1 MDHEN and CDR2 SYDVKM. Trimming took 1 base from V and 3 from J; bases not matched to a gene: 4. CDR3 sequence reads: CASSLFGAGEETQYF. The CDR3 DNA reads TGTGCCAGCAGTTTATTTGGAGCGGGAGAAGAGACCCAGTACTTC. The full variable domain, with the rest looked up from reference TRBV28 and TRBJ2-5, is DVKVTQSSRYLVKRTGEKVFLECVQDMDHENMFWYRQDPGLGLRLIYFSYDVKMKEKGDIPEGYSVSREKKERFSLILESASTNQTSMYLCASSLFGAGEETQYFGPGTRLLVL.

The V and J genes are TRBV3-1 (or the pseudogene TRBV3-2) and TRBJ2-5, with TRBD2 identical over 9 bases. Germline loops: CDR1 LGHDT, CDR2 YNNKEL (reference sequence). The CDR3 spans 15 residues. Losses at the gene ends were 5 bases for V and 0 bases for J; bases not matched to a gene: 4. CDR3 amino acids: CASSSSGKYQETQYF. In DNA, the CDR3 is TGTGCCAGCAGCTCTAGCGGGAAGTACCAAGAGACCCAGTACTTC.

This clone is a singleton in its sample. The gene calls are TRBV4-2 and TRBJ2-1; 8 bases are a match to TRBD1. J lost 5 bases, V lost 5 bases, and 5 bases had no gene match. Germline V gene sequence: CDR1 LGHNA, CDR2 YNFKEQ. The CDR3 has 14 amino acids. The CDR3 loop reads CASSSSQGDNEQFF. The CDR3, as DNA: TGTGCCAGCAGCTCCTCACAGGGGGACAATGAGCAGTTCTTC.

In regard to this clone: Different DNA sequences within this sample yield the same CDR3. For the CDR3, the DNA is TGCGCCAGCAGCTTGGGTGACACCACAGATACGCAGTATTTT. It is translated as CASSLGDTTDTQYF. The chain has TRBV5-1 and TRBJ2-3; D gene unclear. The CDR3 runs 14 residues. CDR1 is SGHRS, CDR2 YFSETQ, per germline. Trimming took 0 bases from V and 2 from J, leaving 7 bases between them.

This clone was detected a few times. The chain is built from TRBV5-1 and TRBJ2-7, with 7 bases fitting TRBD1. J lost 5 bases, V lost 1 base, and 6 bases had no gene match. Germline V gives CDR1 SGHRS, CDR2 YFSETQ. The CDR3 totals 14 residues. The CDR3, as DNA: TGCGCCAGCAGCTTGTTTGACAGGGCCCACGAGCAGTACTTC. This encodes CASSLFDRAHEQYF. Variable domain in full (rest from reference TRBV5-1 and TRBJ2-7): KAGVTQTPRYLIKTRGQQVTLSCSPISGHRSVSWYQQTPGQGLQFLFEYFSETQRNKGNFPGRFSGRQFSNSRSEMNVSTLELGDSALYLCASSLFDRAHEQYFGPGTRLTVT.

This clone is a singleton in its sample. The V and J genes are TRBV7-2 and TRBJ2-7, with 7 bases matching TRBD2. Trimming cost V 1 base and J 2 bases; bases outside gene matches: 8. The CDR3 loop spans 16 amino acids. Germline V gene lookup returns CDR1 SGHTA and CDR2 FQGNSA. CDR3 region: CASSLEGGGSPYEQYF. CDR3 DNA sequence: TGTGCCAGCAGCTTAGAAGGCGGGGGAAGCCCCTACGAGCAGTACTTC.

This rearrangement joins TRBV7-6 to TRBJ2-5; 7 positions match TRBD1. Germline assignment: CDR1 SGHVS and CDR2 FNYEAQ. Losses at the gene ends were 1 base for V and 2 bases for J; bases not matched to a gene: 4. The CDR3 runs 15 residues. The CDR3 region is CASSLETGPQETQYF. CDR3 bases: TGTGCCAGCAGCTTAGAGACAGGGCCTCAAGAGACCCAGTACTTC.

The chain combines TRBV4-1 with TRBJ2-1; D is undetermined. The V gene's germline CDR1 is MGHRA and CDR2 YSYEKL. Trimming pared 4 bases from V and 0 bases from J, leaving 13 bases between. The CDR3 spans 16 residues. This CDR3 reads CASSPPPAVSYNEQFF. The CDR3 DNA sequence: TGCGCCAGCAGCCCCCCCCCGGCGGTCTCCTACAATGAGCAGTTCTTC.

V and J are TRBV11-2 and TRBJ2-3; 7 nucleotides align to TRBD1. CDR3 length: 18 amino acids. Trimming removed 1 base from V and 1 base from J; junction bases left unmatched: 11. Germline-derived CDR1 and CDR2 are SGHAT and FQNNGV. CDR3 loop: CASSLGQGYGRGTDTQYF. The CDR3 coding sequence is TGTGCCAGCAGCTTAGGACAGGGATACGGGCGCGGCACAGATACGCAGTATTTT.

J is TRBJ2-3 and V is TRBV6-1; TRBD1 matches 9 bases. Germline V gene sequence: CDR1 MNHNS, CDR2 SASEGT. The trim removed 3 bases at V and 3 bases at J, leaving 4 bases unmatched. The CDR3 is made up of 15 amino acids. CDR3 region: CASSEYRGPTDTQYF. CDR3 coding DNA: TGTGCCAGCAGTGAGTACAGGGGGCCTACAGATACGCAGTATTTT.